The subject of this entry is one T cell receptor beta chain. Germline lookup yields CDR1 SGHTS and CDR2 YDEGEE. The junction had 3 bases not matched to a gene; V was cut back by 4 bases and J by 3 bases. CDR3 size: 15 residues. The data originate from a study of blood T cell repertoires in COVID-19. Study-wide background: Researchers got acute and convalescent COVID-19 samples from the United States, Italy and Spain.

Generated by immunoSEQ multiplex PCR, the TCRdb table keeps only in-frame clones and is missing some. The sample has almost 350,000 clones; about nine tenths are singletons. The study recruited people aged about 18 to 95 years across approximately 25 US areas. Grouping used clinical history reported by participants in a survey and questionnaire. This chain connects TRBV5-8 to TRBJ2-1; TRBD2 matches 11 bases. This TCR was recovered from a woman aged 25 to 45 who had been exposed to COVID-19. The material sequenced was PBMCs or T cells enriched from blood (not recorded which). CDR3 nucleotides: TGTGCCAGCAGCCCCCTAGCGGGGGGCTACAATGAGCAGTTCTTC. Translated, it gives CASSPLAGGYNEQFF.